Below, 2 T cell receptor beta chains from the same sample are listed, as sequenced in a study of T cell repertoires in cytomegalovirus infection. TCRdb processed the reads anew with MiXCR; each CDR3 protein has one entry. The top ten hold around 12% of the sample, which has about 830,000 distinct CDR3 sequences, less than 35% seen once. These receptors are not linked to any known antigen. The sequencing used cultured CD8+ T cells from PBMCs, collected from culture after CMV antigen stimulation. These receptors originate from a human donor in good health (CMV status not recorded). Some clones in this sample may be carry-over from other donors' samples.

In this sample, this clonotype turned up a few times. The CDR3 DNA sequence: TGTGCCAGCAGCTCTCAGGGCCGAGGCACAGATACGCAGTATTTT. Translating gives CASSSQGRGTDTQYF. The rearrangement joins TRBV7-6 to TRBJ2-3, with a tentative D call TRBD1 (5 bases). The CDR3 is made up of 15 amino acids. Between the trimmed V and J ends, which lost 4 bases and 1 base, there was a span of 12 bases. CDR1 is SGHVS and CDR2 is FNYEAQ in the germline V gene.

In its sample, this clonotype was seen a few times. The chain uses TRBV12-3 or TRBV12-4 and TRBJ2-5; D is perhaps TRBD1 or TRBD2 (5 bases each). The length of the CDR3 is 15 residues. V was shortened by 6 bases and J by 1 base, with 15 bases between the two germline ends. This CDR3 reads CASRGDPQGQETQYF. DNA for the CDR3: TGTGCCAGCAGGGGGGACCCACAAGGCCAAGAGACCCAGTACTTC.